This TCR beta chain was identified in a study of cytomegalovirus exposure and HLA in healthy donors. About this clone: What it binds is not known.

PCR employed 60 Vbeta and 13 Jbeta primers. Data came from immunoSEQ multiplex PCR; TCRdb stores just in-frame clones and leaves some out. The profile shows 110,000 to 150,000 clones, about 79% of them singletons. From germline, CDR1 is SGHDT and CDR2 YYEEEE. CDR3 length equals 14 residues. The V and J ends lost 4 bases and 7 bases, in that order; junction bases with no gene match: 7. Study-wide points: Accurate HLA-A and HLA-B prediction from TCR beta sequences was reported for most subjects. The investigators catalogued 150 or so TCR beta chains as cytomegalovirus-associated.

The sequenced material came from PBMCs. This TCR was sampled from a man aged 40-55 years in good health and CMV-seropositive. This rearrangement joins TRBV5-6 to TRBJ2-7; TRBD2 aligns across 11 bases. The CDR3 sequence: CASSLSGRAQEQYF. The DNA for the CDR3 is TGTGCCAGCAGCCTTAGCGGGAGGGCCCAGGAGCAGTACTTC.